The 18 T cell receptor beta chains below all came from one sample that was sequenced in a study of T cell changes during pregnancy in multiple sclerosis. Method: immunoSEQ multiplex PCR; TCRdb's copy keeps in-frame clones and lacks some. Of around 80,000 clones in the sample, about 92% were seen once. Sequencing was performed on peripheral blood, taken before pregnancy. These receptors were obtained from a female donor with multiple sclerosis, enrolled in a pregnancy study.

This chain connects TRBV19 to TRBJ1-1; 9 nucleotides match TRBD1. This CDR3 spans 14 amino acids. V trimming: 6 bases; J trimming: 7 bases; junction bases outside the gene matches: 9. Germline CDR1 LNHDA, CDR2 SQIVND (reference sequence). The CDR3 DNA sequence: TGTGCCAGTAGCGAGGGACAGGGCAACGTTGAAGCTTTCTTT. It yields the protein CASSEGQGNVEAFF.

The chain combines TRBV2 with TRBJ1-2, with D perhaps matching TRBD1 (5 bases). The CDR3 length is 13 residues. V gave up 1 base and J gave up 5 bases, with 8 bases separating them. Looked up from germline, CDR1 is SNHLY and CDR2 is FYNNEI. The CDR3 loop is CASSEVKGYGYTF. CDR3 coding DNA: TGTGCCAGCAGTGAAGTAAAGGGGTATGGCTACACCTTC.

This chain's CDR3 is CASSRRGGYGYTF. The CDR3 coding sequence is TGTGCCAGCAGCCGTAGGGGGGGCTATGGCTACACCTTC. The chain carries TRBV9 and TRBJ1-2; D is perhaps TRBD1 (6 bases). The CDR3 totals 13 residues. Deletions cut 4 bases from V and 4 bases from J, with 11 bases between. Germline V CDR1 and CDR2: SGDLS, YYNGEE.

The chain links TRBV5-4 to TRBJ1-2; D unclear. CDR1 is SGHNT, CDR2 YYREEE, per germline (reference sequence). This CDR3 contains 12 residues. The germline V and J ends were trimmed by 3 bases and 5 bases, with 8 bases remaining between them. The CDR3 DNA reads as TGTGCCAGCAGCTACGACTCGTATGGCTACACCTTC. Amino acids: CASSYDSYGYTF.

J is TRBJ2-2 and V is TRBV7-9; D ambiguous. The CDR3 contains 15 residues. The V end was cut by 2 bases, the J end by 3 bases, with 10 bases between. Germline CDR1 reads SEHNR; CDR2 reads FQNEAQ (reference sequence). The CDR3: CASSLMGSYTGELFF. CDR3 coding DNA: TGTGCCAGCAGCTTAATGGGCAGCTACACCGGGGAGCTGTTTTTT.

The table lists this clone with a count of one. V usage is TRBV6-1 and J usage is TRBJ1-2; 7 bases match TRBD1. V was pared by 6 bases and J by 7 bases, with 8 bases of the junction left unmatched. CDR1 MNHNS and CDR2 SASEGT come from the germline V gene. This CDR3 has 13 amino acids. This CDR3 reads CASSPGQGGGYTF. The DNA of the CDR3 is TGTGCCAGCAGCCCGGGCCAGGGGGGTGGCTACACCTTC.

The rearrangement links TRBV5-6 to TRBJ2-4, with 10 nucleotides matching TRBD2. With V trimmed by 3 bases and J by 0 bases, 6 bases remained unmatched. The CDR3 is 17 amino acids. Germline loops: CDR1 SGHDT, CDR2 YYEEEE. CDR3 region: CASSSPLAGVAKNIQYF. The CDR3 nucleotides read TGTGCCAGCAGCTCACCCCTAGCGGGAGTAGCCAAAAACATTCAGTACTTC.

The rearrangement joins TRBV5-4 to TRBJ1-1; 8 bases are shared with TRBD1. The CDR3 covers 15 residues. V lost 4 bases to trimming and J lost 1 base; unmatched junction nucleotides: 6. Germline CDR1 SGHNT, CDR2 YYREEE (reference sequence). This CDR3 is CASSGMTGANTEAFF. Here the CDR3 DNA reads TGTGCCAGCAGCGGAATGACAGGGGCGAACACTGAAGCTTTCTTT.

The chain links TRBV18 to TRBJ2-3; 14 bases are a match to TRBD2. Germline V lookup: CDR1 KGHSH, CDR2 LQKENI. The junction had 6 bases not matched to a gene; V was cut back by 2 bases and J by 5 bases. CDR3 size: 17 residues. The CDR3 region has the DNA TGTGCCAGCTCACCAGGGACTAGCGGGGGAGTAGGAGATACGCAGTATTTT. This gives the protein CASSPGTSGGVGDTQYF.

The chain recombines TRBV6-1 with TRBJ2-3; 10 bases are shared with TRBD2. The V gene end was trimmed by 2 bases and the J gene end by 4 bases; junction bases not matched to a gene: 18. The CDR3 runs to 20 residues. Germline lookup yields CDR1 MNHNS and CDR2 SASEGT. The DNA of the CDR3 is TGTGCCAGCAGTGAAAGAGCCCTAGCGGGGGAGACCCCCACGGCAGATACGCAGTATTTT. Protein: CASSERALAGETPTADTQYF.

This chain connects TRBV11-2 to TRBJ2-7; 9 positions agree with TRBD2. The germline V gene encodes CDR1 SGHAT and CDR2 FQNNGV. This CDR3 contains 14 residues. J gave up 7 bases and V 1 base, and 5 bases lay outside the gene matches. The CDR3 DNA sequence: TGTGCCAGCAGCTTAGGGGCTGGACTAGCGGAGCAGTACTTC. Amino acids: CASSLGAGLAEQYF.

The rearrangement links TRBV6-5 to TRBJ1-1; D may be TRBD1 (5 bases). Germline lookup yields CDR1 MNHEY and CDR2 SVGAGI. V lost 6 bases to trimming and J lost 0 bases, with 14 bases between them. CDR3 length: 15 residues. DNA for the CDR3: TGTGCCAGCAGCCGCGGGGGAGACATGAACACTGAAGCTTTCTTT. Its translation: CASSRGGDMNTEAFF.

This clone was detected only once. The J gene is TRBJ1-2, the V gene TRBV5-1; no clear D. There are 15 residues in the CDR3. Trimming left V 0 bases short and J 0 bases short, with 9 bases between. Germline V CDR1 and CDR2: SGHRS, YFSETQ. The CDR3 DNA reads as TGCGCCAGCAGCTTGGAACGGCGGCCTAACTATGGCTACACCTTC. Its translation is CASSLERRPNYGYTF.

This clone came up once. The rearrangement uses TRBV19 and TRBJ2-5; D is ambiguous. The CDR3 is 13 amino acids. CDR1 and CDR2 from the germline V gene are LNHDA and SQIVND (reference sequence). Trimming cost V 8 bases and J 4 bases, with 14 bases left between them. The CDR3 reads CASSQYWAETQYF. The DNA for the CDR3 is TGTGCCAGTTCCCAATACTGGGCAGAGACCCAGTACTTC.

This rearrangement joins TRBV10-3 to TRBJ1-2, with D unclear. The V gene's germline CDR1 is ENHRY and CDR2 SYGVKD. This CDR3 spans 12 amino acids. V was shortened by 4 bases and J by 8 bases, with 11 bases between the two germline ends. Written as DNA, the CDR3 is TGTGCCATCAGTGGAGGTGATGAAGGCTACACCTTC. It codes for CAISGGDEGYTF.

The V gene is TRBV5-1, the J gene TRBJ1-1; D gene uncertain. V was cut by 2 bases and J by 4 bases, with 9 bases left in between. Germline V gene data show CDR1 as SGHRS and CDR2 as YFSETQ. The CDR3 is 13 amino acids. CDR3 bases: TGCGCCAGCAGCTTAGACTTTATCACTGAAGCTTTCTTT. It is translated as CASSLDFITEAFF.

The CDR3 loop reads CASSRQGVVETQYF. CDR3 bases: TGTGCCAGTAGTCGACAGGGGGTGGTCGAGACCCAGTACTTC. The chain employs TRBV19 and TRBJ2-5; the match to TRBD1 covers 9 bases. The CDR3 runs 14 residues. CDR1 and CDR2 (germline): LNHDA, SQIVND (reference sequence). Trimming took 5 bases from V and 5 from J; bases not matched to a gene: 6.

The CDR3 loop is CASSLGRGVTYF. The CDR3 DNA is TGTGCCAGCAGCTTGGGGCGCGGGGTGACTTATTTT. The chain uses TRBV5-6 and TRBJ2-3, with D perhaps TRBD2 (6 bases). The CDR3 runs 12 residues. CDR1 and CDR2 (germline): SGHDT, YYEEEE. V shed 0 bases and J shed 15 bases, with 14 bases lying between them.